This T cell receptor (beta chain) was retrieved from a study of cytomegalovirus exposure and HLA in healthy donors. Using immunoSEQ multiplex PCR, the repertoire was profiled, and TCRdb retains in-frame clones only, with some absent. The sample yields some 150,000 clones, about 88% seen once. The donors were members of the validation cohort comprising about 130 subjects, separate from the roughly 600-subject first cohort. There are 16 residues in the CDR3. The junction had 9 bases not matched to a gene; V was cut back by 5 bases and J by 5 bases. Per the germline V gene, CDR1 is LGHNA and CDR2 is YSLEER.

The specimen sequenced was PBMCs. The TCR sequence derives from a man aged 18 to 29 in good health and CMV-seronegative. The chain joins TRBV4-3 to TRBJ1-4, with 9 bases matching TRBD1. The CDR3 sequence is CASSSPTGQGNEKLFF. The CDR3 bases are TGCGCCAGCAGCTCACCAACGGGACAGGGAAATGAAAAACTGTTTTTT.